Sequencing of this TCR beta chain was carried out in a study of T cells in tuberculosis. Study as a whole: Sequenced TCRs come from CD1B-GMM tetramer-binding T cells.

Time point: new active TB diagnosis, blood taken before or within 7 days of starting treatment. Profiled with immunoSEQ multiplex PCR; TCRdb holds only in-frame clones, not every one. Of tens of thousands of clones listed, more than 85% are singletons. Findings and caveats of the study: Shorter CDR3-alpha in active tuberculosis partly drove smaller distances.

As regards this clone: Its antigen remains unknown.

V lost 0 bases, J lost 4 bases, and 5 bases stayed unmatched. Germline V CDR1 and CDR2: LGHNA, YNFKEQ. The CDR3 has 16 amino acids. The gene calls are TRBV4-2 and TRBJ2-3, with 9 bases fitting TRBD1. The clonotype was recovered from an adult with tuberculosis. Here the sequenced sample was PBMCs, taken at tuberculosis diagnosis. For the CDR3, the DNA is TGTGCCAGCAGCCAAGATCGAGGGACAGGGTCAGATACGCAGTATTTT. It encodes CASSQDRGTGSDTQYF.